Each of the 20 T cell receptor beta chains below was sequenced from the same sample in a study of T cell repertoires in cytomegalovirus infection. One entry per CDR3 protein results from TCRdb running MiXCR on the reads. The sample lists around 490,000 distinct CDR3 sequences, approximately 26% occurring once. Sample: PBMCs. The receptors here all came from a human donor in good health (CMV status not recorded). Some clones in this sample may be carry-over from other donors' samples.

This rearrangement joins TRBV28 to TRBJ2-2; D may be TRBD1 (6 bases). The CDR3 loop spans 13 amino acids. The V end lost 5 bases, the J end lost 7 bases, and 11 bases lay between the germline ends. Germline CDR1 is MDHEN and CDR2 is SYDVKM. This chain's CDR3 is CASSTRGIGELFF. Written as DNA, the CDR3 is TGTGCCAGCAGTACCAGGGGTATCGGGGAGCTGTTTTTT.

The V and J genes are TRBV12-3 or TRBV12-4 and TRBJ2-7; D unresolved. Between the trimmed V and J ends, which lost 7 bases and 7 bases, there was a span of 17 bases. CDR3 length: 13 amino acids. The CDR3 coding sequence is TGTGCCAGCACAATGACGGCAGCTGAGGAGCAGTACTTC. It translates to CASTMTAAEEQYF.

This clonotype was counted a few times. J is TRBJ2-4 and V is TRBV4-1, with 11 bases aligning to TRBD2. The CDR3 sequence is 18 residues long. CDR1 MGHRA and CDR2 YSYEKL come from the germline V gene. After removal of 0 bases from V and 7 bases from J, the junction contained 11 bases not matched to a gene. The CDR3 reads CASSQDPTTSGRTNIQYF. The DNA of the CDR3 is TGCGCCAGCAGCCAAGATCCTACTACTAGCGGGAGAACGAACATTCAGTACTTC.

This clonotype was counted many times. The chain links TRBV15 to TRBJ2-4; TRBD2 is a possible D gene (6 bases). V lost 2 bases and J lost 5, with 13 bases in between. Germline V lookup: CDR1 LNHNV, CDR2 YYDKDF (reference sequence). The CDR3 spans 15 residues. Here the CDR3 DNA reads TGTGCCACCAGCAGATGGGGGGAGAGGGAAAACATTCAGTACTTC. Residues: CATSRWGERENIQYF.

This chain connects TRBV4-1 to TRBJ1-2, with D perhaps TRBD1 (5 bases). CDR1 is MGHRA, CDR2 YSYEKL, per germline. V lost 0 bases, J lost 8 bases, and 10 bases lay in between. CDR3 size: 13 residues. The CDR3 loop reads CASSQERGRGYTF. CDR3 sequence (DNA): TGCGCCAGCAGCCAAGAGCGGGGGAGGGGCTACACCTTC.

This clonotype showed up many times. The V gene is TRBV7-2, the J gene TRBJ1-5; no clear D gene. Trimming stripped 1 base from V and 0 bases from J, with 7 bases between. Looked up from germline, CDR1 is SGHTA and CDR2 is FQGNSA. The CDR3 consists of 15 residues. This CDR3 reads CASSLDGYSNQPQHF. CDR3 nucleotide sequence: TGTGCCAGCAGCTTAGATGGTTATAGCAATCAGCCCCAGCATTTT. Complete variable domain (other parts from reference TRBV7-2 and TRBJ1-5): GAGVSQSPSNKVTEKGKDVELRCDPISGHTALYWYRQSLGQGLEFLIYFQGNSAPDKSGLPSDRFSAERTGGSVSTLTIQRTQQEDSAVYLCASSLDGYSNQPQHFGDGTRLSIL.

In its sample, this clonotype was seen a few times. Here the CDR3 reads CSASRLAGLNEQFF. Here the CDR3 DNA reads TGCAGTGCTAGCCGTCTAGCGGGGTTAAATGAGCAGTTCTTC. The chain has TRBV20-1 and TRBJ2-1, with 9 bases identical to TRBD2. The CDR3 covers 14 residues. Germline CDR1 and CDR2: DFQATT and SNEGSKA (reference sequence). V gave up 3 bases and J gave up 7 bases; unmatched junction bases: 7.

The rearrangement links TRBV27 to TRBJ2-7; 9 nucleotides agree with TRBD2. V was pared by 2 bases and J by 5 bases, with 4 bases of the junction left unmatched. Looked up from germline, CDR1 is MNHEY and CDR2 is SMNVEV (reference sequence). This CDR3 is 14 amino acids long. CDR3 sequence reads: CASSLTGGRDEQYV. The CDR3 nucleotides are TGTGCCAGCAGTTTAACGGGCGGGAGGGACGAGCAGTACGTC.

The chain recombines TRBV6-6 with TRBJ2-5, with 9 bases matching TRBD2. V shed 2 bases, J shed 3 bases, and the junction held 10 bases outside the gene matches. Per germline, CDR1 MNHNY and CDR2 SVGAGI (reference sequence). The CDR3 runs to 17 residues. The CDR3 DNA sequence: TGTGCCAGCAGTTACCGACTAGCGGAGAGGGGTAAAGAGACCCAGTACTTC. Encoded protein: CASSYRLAERGKETQYF.

The genes are TRBV6-2 or TRBV6-3 and TRBJ1-5; TRBD1 is a possible D gene (5 bases). V lost 0 bases and J lost 7, with 13 bases in between. This CDR3 comprises 15 residues. Germline values: CDR1 MNHEY, CDR2 SVGEGT. Here the CDR3 DNA reads TGTGCCAGCAGTTACTCGAGGGGCTGGGGGCAGCCCCAGCATTTT. Its translation is CASSYSRGWGQPQHF.

V and J are TRBV7-3 and TRBJ2-5, with D possibly matching TRBD2 (5 bases). Germline V CDR1 and CDR2: SGHTA, FQGTGA. The CDR3 loop spans 14 amino acids. Trimming took off 2 bases at V and 7 bases at J, with 14 bases between the two ends. CDR3 sequence (DNA): TGTGCCAGCAGCTTAGGAGCTAAAGAGGGGACCCAGTACTTC. This codes for CASSLGAKEGTQYF.

The genes are TRBV10-3 and TRBJ1-1; D is perhaps TRBD1 (5 bases). In germline, CDR1 is ENHRY, CDR2 SYGVKD. Trimming took 6 bases from V and 5 from J, leaving 10 bases between them. CDR3 length equals 12 residues. CDR3 sequence (DNA): TGTGCCATCAGCCTTGGGGGGACTGAAGCTTTCTTT. Its translation is CAISLGGTEAFF.

The chain employs TRBV29-1 and TRBJ1-2; D is undetermined. This CDR3 region has 16 residues. Per the germline V gene, CDR1 is SQVTM and CDR2 is ANQGSEA. Between the trimmed V and J ends, which lost 0 bases and 2 bases, there was a span of 16 bases. CDR3 in amino acids: CSVEDPSGPSNYGYTF. The CDR3, as DNA: TGCAGCGTTGAAGATCCTTCAGGCCCCTCGAACTATGGCTACACCTTC.

This clonotype has a count of ten or more. The chain has TRBV7-2 and TRBJ2-1, with a tentative D call TRBD2 (5 bases). This CDR3 is 13 amino acids long. Germline CDR1 reads SGHTA; CDR2 reads FQGNSA. V was trimmed by 7 bases and J by 8 bases, leaving 15 bases between them. This CDR3 is CASTKDVRDEQFF. The CDR3 DNA follows: TGTGCCAGCACCAAGGACGTGAGGGATGAGCAGTTCTTC.

This clonotype was counted between two and nine times. The V gene is TRBV6-5, the J gene TRBJ1-6; tentative D call: TRBD1 (6 bases). Trimming removed 2 bases at V and 10 bases at J, with 15 bases between. Germline V gives CDR1 MNHEY, CDR2 SVGAGI. CDR3 size: 15 residues. The CDR3 bases are TGTGCCAGCAGTTACGGGGCGGCAGGGGTATCACCCCTCCACTTT. Protein: CASSYGAAGVSPLHF.

This chain joins TRBV12-3 or TRBV12-4 and TRBJ1-3; 8 bases agree with TRBD1. The ends lost 1 base at V and 1 base at J; junction bases unmatched: 6. The CDR3 loop spans 17 amino acids. The CDR3 region is CASSLGIGQGSGNTIYF. CDR3 coding DNA: TGTGCCAGCAGTTTAGGGATAGGACAGGGATCTGGAAACACCATATATTTT.

This clonotype has only a few counts. The J gene is TRBJ2-3, the V gene TRBV30; 7 bases are a match to TRBD2. Germline lookup yields CDR1 GTSNPN and CDR2 SVGIG (reference sequence). The V gene end was trimmed by 4 bases and the J gene end by 6 bases; junction bases not matched to a gene: 10. There are 14 residues in the CDR3. CDR3 in amino acids: CAWTLAGVTDTQYF. The CDR3, as DNA: TGTGCCTGGACCTTGGCGGGAGTGACTGATACGCAGTATTTT. Based on the CDR3 plus reference TRBV30 and TRBJ2-3, the full variable domain is SQTIHQWPATLVQPVGSPLSLECTVEGTSNPNLYWYRQAAGRGLQLLFYSVGIGQISSEVPQNLSASRPQDRQFILSSKKLLLSDSGFYLCAWTLAGVTDTQYFGPGTRLTVL.

J is TRBJ2-4 and V is TRBV28; D is undetermined. Trimming took 5 bases from V and 6 from J, leaving 14 bases between them. Germline CDR1 and CDR2: MDHEN and SYDVKM. The CDR3 has 14 amino acids. The DNA of the CDR3 is TGTGCCAGCAGTACCCACAGTAACCGAAACATTCAGTACTTC. Translation gives CASSTHSNRNIQYF.

This clonotype was detected many times. This sequence joins TRBV7-8 and TRBJ2-1; TRBD1 agrees at 8 bases. The CDR3 extends over 16 amino acids. V lost 5 bases to trimming and J lost 7 bases; unmatched junction nucleotides: 13. Germline CDR1 reads SGHVS; CDR2 reads FQNEAQ. CDR3 sequence reads: CASSGRARQGWNEQFF. The DNA of the CDR3 is TGTGCCAGCAGCGGCCGCGCCCGACAGGGGTGGAATGAGCAGTTCTTC.

Ten or more counts support this clonotype. V usage is TRBV20-1 and J usage is TRBJ2-1; maybe TRBD1 (6 bases). Germline assignment: CDR1 DFQATT and CDR2 SNEGSKA (reference sequence). Trimming stripped 5 bases from V and 5 bases from J, with 16 bases between. This CDR3 is 14 amino acids long. The CDR3 is CSASLLQGNNEQFF. The CDR3 coding sequence is TGCAGTGCTTCCCTCCTACAGGGTAACAATGAGCAGTTCTTC.